The 22 T cell receptor beta chains below all came from one sample that was sequenced in a study of blood T cell repertoires in COVID-19. This table comes from immunoSEQ multiplex PCR, and its TCRdb copy is limited to in-frame clones, with some not included. The table has about 390,000 clones, 85% to 90% seen once. Sequencing used PBMCs or T cells enriched from blood (not recorded which). The receptors shown here come from a woman in her forties or fifties who had recovered from COVID-19.

The chain joins TRBV2 to TRBJ2-3; 7 bases map to TRBD2. The CDR3 covers 16 residues. With 5 bases clipped from V and 1 base from J, the junction kept 9 bases outside the gene matches. Germline assignment: CDR1 SNHLY and CDR2 FYNNEI. The DNA for the CDR3 is TGTGCCAGCAGTACCAATGGCGCGGGGGGCACAGATACGCAGTATTTT. Translating gives CASSTNGAGGTDTQYF.

This chain links TRBV3-1 (or the pseudogene TRBV3-2) with TRBJ1-6, with D possibly matching TRBD1 (6 bases). This CDR3 is built from 17 residues. V shed 4 bases and J shed 11 bases, with 24 bases lying between them. Germline V lookup: CDR1 LGHDT, CDR2 YNNKEL (reference sequence). The CDR3 sequence is CASSRAYPGANVAPLHF. Written as DNA, the CDR3 is TGTGCCAGCAGCCGAGCTTATCCAGGGGCTAACGTAGCACCCCTCCACTTT.

This clone came up a few times. V gene TRBV5-1 combines with J gene TRBJ1-3; D is uncertain. Between the trimmed V and J ends, which lost 0 bases and 3 bases, there was a span of 10 bases. The CDR3 has 15 amino acids. CDR1 is SGHRS, CDR2 YFSETQ, per germline. This chain's CDR3 is CASSLAYGGGNTIYF. CDR3 nucleotides: TGCGCCAGCAGCTTGGCCTATGGAGGTGGAAACACCATATATTTT.

The chain uses TRBV5-1 and TRBJ2-3; 10 nucleotides line up with TRBD2. This CDR3 contains 17 residues. Germline-derived CDR1 and CDR2 are SGHRS and YFSETQ. The J segment lost 2 bases and the V segment lost 4 bases, leaving 10 bases of the junction unmatched. CDR3 in amino acids: CASSIDTTSGLTDTQYF. CDR3 nucleotides: TGCGCCAGCAGCATTGACACGACTAGCGGGCTCACAGATACGCAGTATTTT.

The genes are TRBV9 and TRBJ2-5; 7 bases are a match to TRBD1. V lost 0 bases and J lost 5; bases outside the gene matches: 7. Germline V gene sequence: CDR1 SGDLS, CDR2 YYNGEE. This CDR3 region has 15 residues. The CDR3 region is CASSVVDRDHETQYF. In DNA form, the CDR3 reads TGTGCCAGCAGCGTAGTAGACAGGGATCACGAGACCCAGTACTTC.

The rearrangement links TRBV3-1 (or the pseudogene TRBV3-2) to TRBJ1-1; D unresolved. From germline, CDR1 is LGHDT and CDR2 YNNKEL (reference sequence). V was cut by 4 bases and J by 0 bases, with 9 bases left in between. The CDR3 spans 14 residues. CDR3 nucleotides: TGTGCCAGCAGCCGGGCCCTCATGAACACTGAAGCTTTCTTT. It yields the protein CASSRALMNTEAFF.

V and J are TRBV5-1 and TRBJ1-1; possible D gene TRBD1, 6 bases. The length of the CDR3 is 16 residues. Germline V gives CDR1 SGHRS, CDR2 YFSETQ. Trimming removed 3 bases from V and 0 bases from J, with 15 bases in between. Written as DNA, the CDR3 is TGCGCCAGCAGCTCCAAGCGGGGGGCCATGAACACTGAAGCTTTCTTT. Its protein is CASSSKRGAMNTEAFF.

This chain connects TRBV11-2 to TRBJ2-3; TRBD1 agrees at 7 bases. Germline V lookup: CDR1 SGHAT, CDR2 FQNNGV. This CDR3 has 17 amino acids. The ends lost 5 bases at V and 2 bases at J; junction bases unmatched: 13. The CDR3 sequence is CASSVIGGAGHTDTQYF. The CDR3 DNA reads as TGTGCCAGCAGCGTCATAGGGGGCGCTGGACACACAGATACGCAGTATTTT. Full variable domain (remainder filled in from reference TRBV11-2 and TRBJ2-3): EAGVAQSPRYKIIEKRQSVAFWCNPISGHATLYWYQQILGQGPKLLIQFQNNGVVDDSQLPKDRFSAERLKGVDSTLKIQPAKLEDSAVYLCASSVIGGAGHTDTQYFGPGTRLTVL.

The chain employs TRBV9 and TRBJ1-1; D not resolved. Per the germline V gene, CDR1 is SGDLS and CDR2 is YYNGEE. This CDR3 comprises 13 residues. With 1 base removed from V and 0 bases from J, the gap between germline ends came to 4 bases. The CDR3 DNA follows: TGTGCCAGCAGCGTATCCTTGAACACTGAAGCTTTCTTT. This encodes CASSVSLNTEAFF.

The chain recombines TRBV7-8 with TRBJ1-5; possibly TRBD1 for D (6 bases). V was cut by 5 bases and J by 3 bases, with 17 bases left in between. CDR3 size: 16 residues. Germline-derived CDR1 and CDR2 are SGHVS and FQNEAQ. CDR3 bases: TGTGCCAGCAGCCAAAAGCGGACAGTCATCAATCAGCCCCAGCATTTT. Its protein is CASSQKRTVINQPQHF.

This clone has only a few counts. The gene calls are TRBV14 and TRBJ1-2, with D tentatively TRBD1 (5 bases). The length of the CDR3 is 13 residues. V was clipped by 1 base and J by 4 bases, with 7 bases between them. Germline assignment: CDR1 SGHDN and CDR2 FVKESK. CDR3 residues: CASSQAGPYGYTF. The CDR3, as DNA: TGTGCCAGCAGCCAAGCAGGGCCCTATGGCTACACCTTC.

V and J are TRBV12-3 or TRBV12-4 and TRBJ1-5, with 8 bases lining up with TRBD1. The CDR3 is made up of 13 amino acids. The CDR3 region has the DNA TGTGCGACAGGGCAGGGGGCGGGTCAGCCCCAGCATTTT. Amino acid sequence: CATGQGAGQPQHF.

The chain employs TRBV28 and TRBJ1-6, with unresolved D. Germline values: CDR1 MDHEN, CDR2 SYDVKM. V was trimmed by 6 bases and J by 7 bases, leaving 13 bases between them. The CDR3 covers 14 residues. The CDR3: CASSRPTPNSPLHF. CDR3 DNA sequence: TGTGCCAGCAGCCGTCCAACACCCAATTCACCCCTCCACTTT.

The rearrangement links TRBV5-6 to TRBJ2-5, with TRBD1 as a possible D gene (6 bases). V was trimmed by 7 bases and J by 7 bases, leaving 23 bases between them. CDR3 size: 15 residues. Germline V gene data show CDR1 as SGHDT and CDR2 as YYEEEE. The DNA for the CDR3 is TGTGCCAGCGTGGTGGGGGCAGGCGGGTACGGGACCCAGTACTTC. Translation: CASVVGAGGYGTQYF.

This chain connects TRBV10-3 to TRBJ1-1, with 9 bases aligning to TRBD1. The junction had 2 bases not matched to a gene; V was cut back by 5 bases and J by 1 base. The CDR3 consists of 14 residues. The germline V gene encodes CDR1 ENHRY and CDR2 SYGVKD. The CDR3 DNA follows: TGTGCCATCAGTAGGGACAGGGAGAACACTGAAGCTTTCTTT. It translates to CAISRDRENTEAFF.

The chain combines TRBV2 with TRBJ1-2; possibly TRBD1 for D (6 bases). The germline V gene encodes CDR1 SNHLY and CDR2 FYNNEI. The V gene lost 0 bases and the J gene lost 3 bases, with 26 bases spanning the gap. This CDR3 has 20 amino acids. CDR3 coding DNA: TGTGCCAGCAGTGAAGCAACGGTGACAGTATACCAGGGGTCCGACTATGGCTACACCTTC. It specifies CASSEATVTVYQGSDYGYTF.

The chain has TRBV9 and TRBJ2-2; D gene unclear. CDR1 SGDLS and CDR2 YYNGEE come from the germline V gene. CDR3 length: 16 residues. V was clipped by 1 base and J by 3 bases, with 13 bases between them. The CDR3 here is CASSVQPRSHTGELFF. CDR3 bases: TGTGCCAGCAGCGTACAACCTAGGTCTCACACCGGGGAGCTGTTTTTT.

The chain combines TRBV7-7 with TRBJ1-1, with D uncertain. Per the germline V gene, CDR1 is SSHAT and CDR2 is FNYEAQ (reference sequence). Trimming took off 10 bases at V and 0 bases at J, with 15 bases between the two ends. This CDR3 contains 14 residues. In nucleotides, the CDR3 is TGTGCCACCCAATCCCTAAATATGAACACTGAAGCTTTCTTT. Encoded protein: CATQSLNMNTEAFF.

The V and J genes are TRBV7-8 and TRBJ1-2; D might be TRBD1 (5 bases). Germline CDR1 and CDR2: SGHVS and FQNEAQ. The CDR3 extends over 13 amino acids. The ends were cut back, 5 bases at V and 8 bases at J, with 15 bases in the middle. The CDR3 here is CASSQTGGFGYTF. DNA of the CDR3: TGTGCCAGCAGCCAAACCGGGGGTTTCGGCTACACCTTC.

The chain links TRBV7-2 to TRBJ1-1, with 8 positions matching TRBD1. V gave up 2 bases and J gave up 5 bases; unmatched junction bases: 4. Germline assignment: CDR1 SGHTA and CDR2 FQGNSA. The CDR3 is 14 residues long. The CDR3 spells CASSLRDRGTEAFF. As DNA, the CDR3 is TGTGCCAGCAGCTTAAGAGACAGGGGTACTGAAGCTTTCTTT.

The rearrangement uses TRBV5-1 and TRBJ2-7; 10 bases map to TRBD2. V lost 4 bases to trimming and J lost 4 bases; unmatched junction nucleotides: 5. The CDR3 is made up of 14 amino acids. The V gene's germline CDR1 is SGHRS and CDR2 YFSETQ. CDR3 protein: CASSISGGRYEQYF. CDR3 nucleotide sequence: TGCGCCAGCAGCATTAGCGGGGGGCGTTACGAGCAGTACTTC.

The rearrangement links TRBV27 to TRBJ1-2; possible D gene TRBD1, 6 bases. The ends were cut back, 8 bases at V and 4 bases at J, with 32 bases in the middle. Per germline, CDR1 MNHEY and CDR2 SMNVEV (reference sequence). This CDR3 is 19 amino acids long. For the CDR3, the DNA is TGTGCCAGCCGTAATATTCAAGGGAGGGGGGGTAATTACGGCTATGGCTACACCTTC. Amino acid sequence: CASRNIQGRGGNYGYGYTF.